This is a list of T cell receptor beta chains from one sample in a study of tumor-infiltrating lymphocytes in localized non-small cell lung cancer. The data were produced by immunoSEQ multiplex PCR, yet TCRdb's version contains in-frame clones alone and is incomplete. The sample lists about 15,000 clones, roughly 80% occurring once. Source material: lung tumor tissue. Every receptor here comes from a human donor with non-small cell lung cancer. Each CDR3 is given with its conserved first and last residue. Each record gives: J gene, D gene, V gene, clone size, CDR3 protein, CDR3 DNA. A D gene is named only where the DNA matches it firmly. Clone size is stated in some rows and not others, as once, few, many or a class when expanded.

TRBJ2-7 | NA | TRBV7-8 | once | CASSLGETYEQYF | TGTGCCAGCAGCTTAGGAGAAACCTACGAGCAGTACTTC
TRBJ1-1 | NA | TRBV30 | NA | CAWIPWDVAFKTEAFF | TGTGCCTGGATCCCATGGGACGTCGCCTTTAAGACTGAAGCTTTCTTT
TRBJ1-4 | TRBD1 | TRBV2 | few | CASREGTGGNEKLFF | TGTGCCAGCAGGGAGGGGACAGGGGGTAATGAAAAACTGTTTTTT
TRBJ2-7 | NA | TRBV6-1 | NA | CASSEGTVQTYEQYF | TGTGCCAGCAGTGAAGGGACAGTCCAAACTTACGAGCAGTACTTC
TRBJ1-2 | TRBD1 | TRBV6-1 | few | CASSGDGTEYGYTF | TGTGCCAGCAGCGGAGACGGGACAGAGTATGGCTACACCTTC
TRBJ2-4 | NA | TRBV4-1 | NA | CASSDRGGFKNIQYF | TGCGCCAGCAGTGACCGTGGGGGGTTCAAAAACATTCAGTACTTC
TRBJ2-7 | NA | TRBV19 | NA | CASSTALRGEQYF | TGTGCCAGTAGTACCGCCCTAAGGGGCGAGCAGTACTTC
TRBJ2-1 | NA | TRBV7-8 | NA | CASSLAGRYNEQFF | TGTGCCAGCAGCTTAGCGGGACGGTACAATGAGCAGTTCTTC
TRBJ1-4 | NA | TRBV29-1 | NA | CSVAPERGLGEKLFF | TGCAGCGTTGCCCCGGAAAGGGGCCTGGGTGAAAAACTGTTTTTT
TRBJ1-5 | NA | TRBV4-2 | few | CASSQDYDQPQHF | TGTGCCAGCAGCCAAGATTATGATCAGCCCCAGCATTTT
TRBJ1-2 | NA | TRBV11-1 | NA | CASSPLRGVVNGYTF | TGTGCCAGCAGCCCCCTACGTGGGGTTGTGAATGGCTACACCTTC
TRBJ2-3 | TRBD2 | TRBV5-1 | NA | CASSRPIAGEVGDTQYF | TGCGCCAGCAGCCGACCCATAGCGGGGGAAGTGGGGGATACGCAGTATTTT
TRBJ2-7 | NA | TRBV7-8 | NA | CASSSRTRGAYEQYF | TGTGCCAGCAGCTCGCGGACTCGCGGGGCCTACGAGCAGTACTTC
TRBJ1-5 | NA | TRBV4-1 | NA | CASSPSLRAGQPQHF | TGCGCCAGCAGCCCGTCTTTAAGGGCGGGTCAGCCCCAGCATTTT
TRBJ2-1 | NA | TRBV5-1 | once | CASSSELGADNEQFF | TGCGCCAGCAGCTCTGAACTAGGGGCGGACAATGAGCAGTTCTTC
TRBJ2-2 | TRBD2 | TRBV9 | NA | CASSVVGGSGSNTGELFF | TGTGCCAGCAGCGTAGTGGGAGGGAGCGGGAGTAACACCGGGGAGCTGTTTTTT
TRBJ1-1 | NA | TRBV5-1 | NA | CASSLEGRDTEAFF | TGCGCCAGCAGCTTGGAGGGGAGGGACACTGAAGCTTTCTTT
TRBJ2-7 | TRBD1 | TRBV6-1 | NA | CAIYTGTGGYEQYF | TGTGCCATCTATACCGGGACAGGGGGCTACGAGCAGTACTTC
TRBJ2-5 | TRBD2 | TRBV5-6 | NA | CASSREGTQYF | TGTGCCAGCAGCCGGGAGGGGACCCAGTACTTC
TRBJ1-4 | TRBD1 | TRBV19 | NA | CASSGYGTGDEKLFF | TGTGCCAGTAGTGGTTACGGGACAGGGGATGAAAAACTGTTTTTT
TRBJ1-1 | NA | TRBV30 | few | CAWSVGAFF | TGTGCCTGGAGTGTTGGTGCTTTCTTT
TRBJ2-3 | TRBD2 | TRBV7-9 | NA | CASSSLAGGTDTQYF | TGTGCCAGCAGCTCTCTAGCGGGAGGAACAGATACGCAGTATTTT
TRBJ2-5 | NA | TRBV4-3 | few | CASSRSTRPETQYF | TGCGCCAGCAGCCGTTCGACAAGGCCGGAGACCCAGTACTTC
TRBJ2-1 | TRBD2 | TRBV7-2 | NA | CASSLVRESEQFF | TGTGCCAGCAGCTTAGTGCGGGAGAGTGAGCAGTTCTTC
TRBJ2-7 | NA | TRBV5-5 | NA | CASSFTSNWLNPYEQYF | TGTGCCAGCAGCTTCACAAGTAATTGGTTGAATCCCTACGAGCAGTACTTC
TRBJ2-7 | NA | TRBV6-1 | NA | CASSEGAGFYEQYF | TGTGCCAGCAGTGAAGGTGCGGGCTTCTACGAGCAGTACTTC
TRBJ1-5 | TRBD1 | TRBV29-1 | NA | CSVGETGGGKPQHF | TGCAGCGTTGGCGAGACAGGGGGCGGAAAGCCCCAGCATTTT
TRBJ2-1 | NA | TRBV7-8 | NA | CASSLGPSTGYNEQFF | TGTGCCAGCAGCTTGGGGCCGTCCACAGGGTACAATGAGCAGTTCTTC
TRBJ2-1 | TRBD2 | TRBV30 | NA | CAWSPHSGRDNEQFF | TGTGCCTGGAGTCCCCATAGCGGGAGGGACAATGAGCAGTTCTTC
TRBJ1-3 | NA | TRBV27 | NA | CASSLTGTLSGNTIYF | TGTGCCAGCAGTCTGACAGGAACCCTCTCTGGAAACACCATATATTTT
TRBJ1-5 | TRBD1 | TRBV19 | NA | CASSILVGTGISSNQPQHF | TGTGCCAGTAGTATATTAGTCGGGACAGGAATTTCGAGCAATCAGCCCCAGCATTTT
TRBJ2-7 | TRBD2 | TRBV6-5 | NA | CASSYSLADEQYF | TGTGCCAGCAGTTATAGCCTAGCGGACGAGCAGTACTTC
TRBJ2-3 | NA | TRBV7-9 | NA | CASSLGSAPDTQYF | TGTGCCAGCAGCCTTGGGTCGGCCCCAGATACGCAGTATTTT
TRBJ1-1 | NA | TRBV30 | NA | CAWSVKGGDTEAFF | TGTGCCTGGAGTGTTAAGGGGGGAGACACTGAAGCTTTCTTT
TRBJ1-5 | NA | TRBV2 | NA | CASSVRGRANNQPQHF | TGTGCCAGCAGTGTCAGGGGAAGGGCCAATAATCAGCCCCAGCATTTT
TRBJ2-1 | TRBD2 | TRBV6-5 | medium-sized | CASKSLAGTNEQFF | TGTGCCAGCAAGAGCCTAGCGGGAACGAATGAGCAGTTCTTC
TRBJ1-6 | TRBD1 | TRBV30 | NA | CAWSGGQDNSPLHF | TGTGCCTGGAGTGGAGGACAGGATAATTCACCCCTCCACTTT
TRBJ2-3 | TRBD2 | TRBV4-3 | NA | CASSTRLAGAGDTQYF | TGCGCCAGCAGCACCCGACTAGCGGGAGCCGGAGATACGCAGTATTTT
TRBJ2-1 | NA | TRBV7-9 | NA | CASSLDLSAWGNEQFF | TGTGCCAGCAGCTTAGATCTAAGCGCATGGGGCAATGAGCAGTTCTTC
TRBJ1-5 | NA | TRBV19 | NA | CATQSKRGGRNFSNQPQHF | TGTGCCACCCAGAGTAAGAGGGGCGGCAGGAATTTCTCCAATCAGCCCCAGCATTTT
TRBJ2-6 | NA | TRBV5-3 | NA | CARRGAGPLWANVLTF | TGTGCCAGAAGGGGGGCAGGACCACTCTGGGCCAACGTCCTGACTTTC
TRBJ1-5 | NA | TRBV19 | NA | CASRTVGGNQPQHF | TGTGCCAGTAGAACGGTGGGTGGCAATCAGCCCCAGCATTTT
TRBJ2-3 | TRBD2 | TRBV4-2 | NA | CASSQSRLAGGLTDTQYF | TGTGCCAGCAGCCAATCCCGACTAGCGGGAGGTTTAACAGATACGCAGTATTTT
TRBJ2-3 | NA | TRBV30 | NA | CAWSVQEWSQYF | TGTGCCTGGAGTGTACAGGAGTGGTCGCAGTATTTT
TRBJ2-1 | TRBD2 | TRBV18 | NA | CASSPPTSGGNEQFF | TGTGCCAGCTCACCACCTACTAGCGGGGGCAATGAGCAGTTCTTC
TRBJ2-2 | TRBD2 | TRBV19 | NA | CASRGSGGTNTGELFF | TGTGCCAGTAGGGGCTCGGGGGGTACGAACACCGGGGAGCTGTTTTTT
TRBJ2-1 | TRBD1 | TRBV2 | NA | CASRTGRSSYNEQFF | TGTGCCAGTAGGACAGGGAGGAGCTCCTACAATGAGCAGTTCTTC